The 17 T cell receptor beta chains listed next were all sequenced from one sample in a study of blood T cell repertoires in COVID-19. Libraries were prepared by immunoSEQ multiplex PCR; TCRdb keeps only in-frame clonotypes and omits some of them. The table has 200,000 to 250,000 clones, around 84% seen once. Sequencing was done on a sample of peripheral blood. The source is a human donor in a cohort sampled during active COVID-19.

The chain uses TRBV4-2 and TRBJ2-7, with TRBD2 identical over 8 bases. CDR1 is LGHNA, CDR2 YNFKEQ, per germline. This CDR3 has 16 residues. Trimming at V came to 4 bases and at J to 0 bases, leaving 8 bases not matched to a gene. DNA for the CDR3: TGTGCCAGCAGCCCCGGCGGACTAGCAGGCTCCTACGAGCAGTACTTC. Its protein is CASSPGGLAGSYEQYF.

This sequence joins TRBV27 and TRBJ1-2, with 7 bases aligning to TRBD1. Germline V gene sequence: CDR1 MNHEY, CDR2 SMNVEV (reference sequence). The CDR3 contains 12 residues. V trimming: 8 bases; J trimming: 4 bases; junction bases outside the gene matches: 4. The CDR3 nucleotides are TGTGCCAGCGCGACAGGGCCCTATGGCTACACCTTC. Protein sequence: CASATGPYGYTF.

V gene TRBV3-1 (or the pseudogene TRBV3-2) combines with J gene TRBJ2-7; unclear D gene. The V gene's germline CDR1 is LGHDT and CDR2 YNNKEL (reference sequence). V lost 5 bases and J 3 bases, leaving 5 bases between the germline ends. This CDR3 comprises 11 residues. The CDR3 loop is CASSTYYEQYF. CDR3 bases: TGTGCCAGCAGCACTTACTACGAGCAGTACTTC.

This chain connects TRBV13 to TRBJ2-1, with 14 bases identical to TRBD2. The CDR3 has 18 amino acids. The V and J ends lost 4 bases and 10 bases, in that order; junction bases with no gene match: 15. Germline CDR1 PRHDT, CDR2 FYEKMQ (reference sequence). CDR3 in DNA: TGTGCCAGCAGCTACCGACTAGCGGGAGGGCCTCTTGGGTGGGAGCAGTTCTTC. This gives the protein CASSYRLAGGPLGWEQFF.

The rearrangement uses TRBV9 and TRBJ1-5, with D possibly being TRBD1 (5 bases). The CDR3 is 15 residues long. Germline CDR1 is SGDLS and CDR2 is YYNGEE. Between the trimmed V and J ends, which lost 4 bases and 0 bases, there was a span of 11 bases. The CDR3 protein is CASSTGLHSNQPQHF. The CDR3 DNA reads TGTGCCAGCAGCACGGGACTTCATAGCAATCAGCCCCAGCATTTT. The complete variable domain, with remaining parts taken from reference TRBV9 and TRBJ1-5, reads DSGVTQTPKHLITATGQRVTLRCSPRSGDLSVYWYQQSLDQGLQFLIQYYNGEERAKGNILERFSAQQFPDLHSELNLSSLELGDSALYFCASSTGLHSNQPQHFGDGTRLSIL.

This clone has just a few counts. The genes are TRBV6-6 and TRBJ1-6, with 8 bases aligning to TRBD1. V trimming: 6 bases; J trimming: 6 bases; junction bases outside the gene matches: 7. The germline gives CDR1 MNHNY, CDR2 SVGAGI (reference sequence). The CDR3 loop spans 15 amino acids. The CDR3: CASRPFGQGNSPLHF. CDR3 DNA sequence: TGTGCCAGCAGACCGTTTGGACAGGGTAATTCACCCCTCCACTTT.

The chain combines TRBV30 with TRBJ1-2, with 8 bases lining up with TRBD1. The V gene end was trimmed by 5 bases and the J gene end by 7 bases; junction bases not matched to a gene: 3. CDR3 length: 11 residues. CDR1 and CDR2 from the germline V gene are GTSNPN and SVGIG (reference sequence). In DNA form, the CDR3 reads TGTGCCTGGCAGGGGGCAAGTGGCTACACCTTC. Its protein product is CAWQGASGYTF.

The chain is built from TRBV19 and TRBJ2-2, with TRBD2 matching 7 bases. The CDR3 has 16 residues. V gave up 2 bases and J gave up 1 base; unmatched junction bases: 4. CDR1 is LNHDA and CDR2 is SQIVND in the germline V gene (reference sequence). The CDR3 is CASSIRGGWNTGELFF. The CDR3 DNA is TGTGCCAGTAGTATACGGGGAGGGTGGAACACCGGGGAGCTGTTTTTT. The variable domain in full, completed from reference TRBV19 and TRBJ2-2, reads DGGITQSPKYLFRKEGQNVTLSCEQNLNHDAMYWYRQDPGQGLRLIYYSQIVNDFQKGDIAEGYSVSREKKESFPLTVTSAQKNPTAFYLCASSIRGGWNTGELFFGEGSRLTVL.

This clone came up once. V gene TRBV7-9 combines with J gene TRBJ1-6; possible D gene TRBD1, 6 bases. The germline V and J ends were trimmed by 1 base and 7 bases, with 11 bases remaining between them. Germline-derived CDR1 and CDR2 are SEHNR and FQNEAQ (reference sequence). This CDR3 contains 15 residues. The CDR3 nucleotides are TGTGCCAGCAGCTTAGAGGGGGGAGGGAATTCACCCCTCCACTTT. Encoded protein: CASSLEGGGNSPLHF.

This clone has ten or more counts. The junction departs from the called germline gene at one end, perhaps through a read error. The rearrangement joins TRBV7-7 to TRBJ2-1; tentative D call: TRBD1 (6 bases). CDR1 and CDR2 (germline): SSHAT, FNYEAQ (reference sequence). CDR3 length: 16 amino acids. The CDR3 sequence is CASSSTDSNMYNEQFF. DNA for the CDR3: TGTGCTAGCAGCTCCACGGACAGCAACATGTACAATGAGCAGTTCTTC.

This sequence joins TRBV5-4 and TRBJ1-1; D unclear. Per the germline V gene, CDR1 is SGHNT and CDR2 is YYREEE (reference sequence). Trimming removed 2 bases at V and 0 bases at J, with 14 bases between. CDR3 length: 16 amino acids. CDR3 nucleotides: TGTGCCAGCAGCTTCCTCGGAGAGGATCTGAACACTGAAGCTTTCTTT. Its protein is CASSFLGEDLNTEAFF.

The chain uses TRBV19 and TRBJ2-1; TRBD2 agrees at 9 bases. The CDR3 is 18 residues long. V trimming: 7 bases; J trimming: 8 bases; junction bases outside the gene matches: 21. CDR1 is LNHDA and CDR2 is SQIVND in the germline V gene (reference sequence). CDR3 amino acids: CASTWGDLSLAGRDEQFF. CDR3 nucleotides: TGTGCCAGTACTTGGGGGGACCTAAGCCTAGCGGGGCGGGATGAGCAGTTCTTC.

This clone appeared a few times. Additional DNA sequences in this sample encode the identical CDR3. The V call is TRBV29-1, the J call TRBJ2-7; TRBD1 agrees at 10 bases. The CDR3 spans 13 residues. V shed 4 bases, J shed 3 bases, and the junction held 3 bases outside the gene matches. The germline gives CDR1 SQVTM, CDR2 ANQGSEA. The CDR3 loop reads CSVGRTGGYEQYF. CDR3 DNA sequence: TGCAGCGTTGGAAGGACAGGGGGCTACGAGCAGTACTTC.

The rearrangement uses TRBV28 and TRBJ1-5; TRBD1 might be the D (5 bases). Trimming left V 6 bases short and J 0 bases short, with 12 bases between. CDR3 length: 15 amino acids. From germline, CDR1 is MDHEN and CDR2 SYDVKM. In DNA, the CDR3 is TGTGCCAGCAGGGGGGACTCTTTTAGCAATCAGCCCCAGCATTTT. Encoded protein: CASRGDSFSNQPQHF.

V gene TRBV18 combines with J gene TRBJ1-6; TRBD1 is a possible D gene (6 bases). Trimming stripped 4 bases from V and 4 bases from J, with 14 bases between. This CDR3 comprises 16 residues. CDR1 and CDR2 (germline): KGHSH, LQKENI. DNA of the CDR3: TGTGCCAGCTCACGACAGGAATTCGGTTATAATTCACCCCTCCACTTT. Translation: CASSRQEFGYNSPLHF.

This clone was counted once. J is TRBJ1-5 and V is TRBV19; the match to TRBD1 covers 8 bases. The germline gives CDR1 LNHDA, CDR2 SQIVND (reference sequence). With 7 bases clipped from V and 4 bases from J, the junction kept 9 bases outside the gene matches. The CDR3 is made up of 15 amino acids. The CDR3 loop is CASTQGQGWNQPQHF. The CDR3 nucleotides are TGTGCCAGTACCCAAGGACAGGGTTGGAATCAGCCCCAGCATTTT.

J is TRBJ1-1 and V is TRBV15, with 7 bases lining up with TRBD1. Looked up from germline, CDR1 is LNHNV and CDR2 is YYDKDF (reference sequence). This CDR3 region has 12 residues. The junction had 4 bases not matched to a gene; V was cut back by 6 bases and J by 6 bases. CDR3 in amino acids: CATSKTGAEAFF. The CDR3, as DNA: TGTGCCACCAGTAAAACAGGGGCTGAAGCTTTCTTT.